A selection of T cell receptor beta chains follows, all from one sample in a study. Profiling relied on immunoSEQ multiplex PCR, and the TCRdb table lists in-frame clones only, not all of them. This sample yields approximately 70,000 clones, of which just under 95% are seen a single time; roughly 4.5% belongs to the top ten. The sample consisted of PBMCs. The source is a man aged 40-50 years with rheumatoid arthritis. Both conserved end residues are part of each CDR3. D genes are given only for firm matches. Part of the rows lack a size; the others show once, few, many or a class for expanded clones.

d_call,clone_size,j_call,v_call,cdr3_nt,cdr3_aa
.,.,TRBJ1-5,TRBV6-1,TGTGCCAGCAGTGATAATTCGAGACAGCCCCAGCATTTT,CASSDNSRQPQHF
.,.,TRBJ2-1,TRBV4-1,TGCGCCAGCAGCCAAATGGTGGGGAGCTCCTACAATGAGCAGTTCTTC,CASSQMVGSSYNEQFF
TRBD2,.,TRBJ2-3,TRBV2,TGTGCCAGCAGGCCGTTAACTAGCGGGGGGGTGGATACGCAGTATTTT,CASRPLTSGGVDTQYF
.,once,TRBJ1-1,TRBV19,TGTGCCAGTAGTATCAGGGGCACTGAAGCTTTCTTT,CASSIRGTEAFF
TRBD1,.,TRBJ2-7,TRBV3-1/TRBV3-2,TGTGCCAGCAGCCCAGGGACAGGAGATACCTACGAGCAGTACTTC,CASSPGTGDTYEQYF
TRBD1,.,TRBJ2-2,TRBV6-5,TGTGCCAGCAGGAAGGGACAGACCACCGGGGAGCTGTTTTTT,CASRKGQTTGELFF
.,.,TRBJ1-2,TRBV7-2,TGTGCCAGCAGCTTAGAGCAGCACTATGGCTACACCTTC,CASSLEQHYGYTF
.,.,TRBJ2-1,TRBV6-5,TGTGCCAGCAGTTCCCGTGAAGGGAGTGGTAGCAATGAGCAGTTCTTC,CASSSREGSGSNEQFF
TRBD2,.,TRBJ2-1,TRBV7-2,TGTGCCAGCAGCCAAATAGCGGGGGGCCCTAATGAGCAGTTCTTC,CASSQIAGGPNEQFF
.,.,TRBJ2-1,TRBV9,TGTGCCAGCAGCGTCGGGACAATCAAAAGGGCGAATGAGCAGTTCTTC,CASSVGTIKRANEQFF
.,.,TRBJ1-4,TRBV11-2,TGTGCCAGCAGCCCCCTACTAGCAACTAATGAAAAACTGTTTTTT,CASSPLLATNEKLFF
TRBD1,once,TRBJ1-6,TRBV18,TGTGCCAGCTCGACTGGACAGGCGCCCAATTCACCCCTCCACTTT,CASSTGQAPNSPLHF
.,.,TRBJ2-3,TRBV6-2/TRBV6-3,TGTGCCAGCAGTAGAAGGGGTACAGATACGCAGTATTTT,CASSRRGTDTQYF
.,.,TRBJ2-1,TRBV2,TGTGCCAGCAGTGAAACCCGGGGCTCCTACAATGAGCAGTTCTTC,CASSETRGSYNEQFF
TRBD2,once,TRBJ2-1,TRBV7-3,TGTGCCAGCAGTCCACTAGCGGGGGCCTACAATGAGCAGTTCTTC,CASSPLAGAYNEQFF
.,.,TRBJ2-1,TRBV19,TGTGCCAGTCGCGACAGTTCCCGTCGGGGTGAGCAGTTCTTC,CASRDSSRRGEQFF
.,.,TRBJ2-7,TRBV10-2,TGCGCCAGCAGTCAAAACAGGGACGAGCAGTACTTC,CASSQNRDEQYF
TRBD1,.,TRBJ1-2,TRBV25-1,TGTGCCAGCAGCAAGGGACAGGGAGGGTATGGCTACACCTTC,CASSKGQGGYGYTF
.,.,TRBJ1-2,TRBV28,TGTGCCAGCAGTGTTTGGACAGTCGAGGGTATAGGCTACACCTTC,CASSVWTVEGIGYTF
.,.,TRBJ2-5,TRBV7-6,TGTGCCAGCAGCACGGGGACCGCCTGGGGGGAGACCCAGTACTTC,CASSTGTAWGETQYF
.,.,TRBJ2-6,TRBV30,TGTGCCGCTTCGACAGACCGTGGGGCCAACGTCCTGACTTTC,CAASTDRGANVLTF
.,.,TRBJ2-2,TRBV19,TGTGCCAGTAGTCTCGGGGGGCGCATCACCGGGGAGCTGTTTTTT,CASSLGGRITGELFF
TRBD2,.,TRBJ2-3,TRBV9,TGTGCCAGCAGCGTAGCTGGGCTAGCGGGGGGGTCTTCTGCGTCCGATACGCAGTATTTT,CASSVAGLAGGSSASDTQYF
TRBD1,.,TRBJ1-5,TRBV28,TGTGCCTCAGGACAGGGGGATGATTATAGCAATCAGCCCCAGCATTTT,CASGQGDDYSNQPQHF
.,.,TRBJ1-1,TRBV21-1,TGTGCCAGCTGGCTGACAGGCCACACTGAAGCTTTCTTT,CASWLTGHTEAFF
.,.,TRBJ2-3,TRBV18,TGTGCCAGCTCACCTATGGACATGGGTTACACAGATACGCAGTATTTT,CASSPMDMGYTDTQYF
.,.,TRBJ1-1,TRBV4-1,TGCGCCAGCAGCCAAGGGGGCCAGGACACTGAAGCTTTCTTT,CASSQGGQDTEAFF
TRBD2,.,TRBJ2-5,TRBV5-1,TGCGCCAGCAGCTTGGTGTCTAGCGGGAGTTTCCCGGCGGGGGAGACCCAGTACTTC,CASSLVSSGSFPAGETQYF
.,.,TRBJ1-2,TRBV29-1,TGCAGCGTTGAGACACCGTATTATGGCTACACCTTC,CSVETPYYGYTF
.,once,TRBJ2-1,TRBV12-3/TRBV12-4,TGTGCCAGCAGTTTCATCGTAGATGAGCAGTTCTTC,CASSFIVDEQFF
.,.,TRBJ1-6,TRBV19,TGTGCCAGTAGTATCACGAGGCCCAACTATAATTCACCCCTCCACTTT,CASSITRPNYNSPLHF
.,few,TRBJ1-2,TRBV27,TGTGCCAGCAGATCCCCGGGGGGCTATGGCTACACCTTC,CASRSPGGYGYTF
.,.,TRBJ2-3,TRBV6-6,TGTGCCAGCAGTCCGGGGTTCACAGATACGCAGTATTTT,CASSPGFTDTQYF
.,.,TRBJ2-7,TRBV2,TGTGCCAGCGTGGCAGAGACCTACGAGCAGTACTTC,CASVAETYEQYF
.,.,TRBJ2-3,TRBV5-1,TGCGCCAGCAGCTTGGCCCAGGGAACAGATACGCAGTATTTT,CASSLAQGTDTQYF
TRBD1,.,TRBJ1-5,TRBV28,TGTGCCAGCCGGCTTGGGACAGGCGGCAATCAGCCCCAGCATTTT,CASRLGTGGNQPQHF
.,.,TRBJ1-1,TRBV4-1,TGCGCCAGCAGCCAAGACCCCCAGTACACTGAAGCTTTCTTT,CASSQDPQYTEAFF